The 9 T cell receptor beta chains below come from one sample, sequenced in a study of OX40 agonist ivuxolimab in advanced cancers. Profiling relied on immunoSEQ multiplex PCR, and the TCRdb table lists in-frame clones only, not all of them. The sample has 45,000 to 55,000 clones; around 90% are singletons. The sample here was CD4+ or CD8+ T cells sorted from blood, taken in a trial of the OX40 agonist ivuxolimab. These receptors were taken from an adult with an advanced solid tumor such as melanoma, head and neck, liver or kidney cancer.

The rearrangement links TRBV30 to TRBJ2-1; 9 positions match TRBD2. CDR1 is GTSNPN and CDR2 is SVGIG in the germline V gene (reference sequence). After removal of 7 bases from V and 7 bases from J, the junction contained 20 bases not matched to a gene. This CDR3 is 17 amino acids long. The CDR3 reads CAYTGTSLILGGNEQFF. CDR3 nucleotides: TGTGCCTACACCGGGACTAGCCTTATCCTAGGGGGTAATGAGCAGTTCTTC.

CDR3 residues: CASSSPGQGSNEQFF. CDR3 sequence (DNA): TGTGCCAGCTCGTCTCCGGGACAGGGATCCAATGAGCAGTTCTTC. The chain links TRBV18 to TRBJ2-1; 9 nucleotides agree with TRBD1. CDR3 length: 15 residues. Germline loops: CDR1 KGHSH, CDR2 LQKENI. V gave up 6 bases and J gave up 6 bases; unmatched junction bases: 9.

The V call is TRBV4-1, the J call TRBJ2-7; TRBD1 aligns across 9 bases. The CDR3 totals 14 residues. Looked up from germline, CDR1 is MGHRA and CDR2 is YSYEKL. The V and J ends lost 4 bases and 3 bases, in that order; junction bases with no gene match: 4. The CDR3 loop is CASSRPGQGYEQYF. CDR3 coding DNA: TGCGCCAGCAGCCGACCGGGACAGGGCTACGAGCAGTACTTC.

In its sample, this clone is medium-sized. The chain recombines TRBV15 with TRBJ1-1; 9 bases fit TRBD1. V dropped 0 bases and J dropped 5; count of bases not matched to a gene: 1. The CDR3 is 14 residues long. The germline CDR1 and CDR2 sequences are LNHNV and YYDKDF (reference sequence). The CDR3 DNA reads as TGTGCCACCAGCAGAGAGGACAGGGGTACTGAAGCTTTCTTT. Protein sequence: CATSREDRGTEAFF.

The chain links TRBV11-2 to TRBJ2-6; tentatively, D is TRBD2 (6 bases). This CDR3 comprises 17 residues. V was trimmed by 0 bases and J by 0 bases, leaving 9 bases between them. CDR1 SGHAT and CDR2 FQNNGV come from the germline V gene. The CDR3 DNA reads as TGTGCCAGCAGCTTAGATGGGGGGATCTCTGGGGCCAACGTCCTGACTTTC. This codes for CASSLDGGISGANVLTF.

The genes are TRBV6-1 and TRBJ1-2; TRBD1 is a possible D gene (5 bases). Deletions cut 0 bases from V and 4 bases from J, with 15 bases between. The CDR3 is made up of 16 amino acids. Germline CDR1 is MNHNS and CDR2 is SASEGT. The CDR3 protein is CASSEAGDASAYGYTF. CDR3 nucleotides: TGTGCCAGCAGTGAAGCTGGGGACGCGAGCGCCTATGGCTACACCTTC.

The chain carries TRBV30 and TRBJ1-3; TRBD1 matches 7 bases. The CDR3 loop spans 15 amino acids. With 4 bases clipped from V and 0 bases from J, the junction kept 6 bases outside the gene matches. CDR1 is GTSNPN and CDR2 is SVGIG in the germline V gene (reference sequence). CDR3 nucleotides: TGTGCCTGGACGCAGGGGGGCTACTCTGGAAACACCATATATTTT. Translation: CAWTQGGYSGNTIYF.

This clone has more than one count but fewer than ten. V gene TRBV6-5 combines with J gene TRBJ1-1, with a possible D match to TRBD1 (5 bases). The ends were cut back, 7 bases at V and 0 bases at J, with 15 bases in the middle. The CDR3 extends over 15 amino acids. CDR1 and CDR2 from the germline V gene are MNHEY and SVGAGI. In nucleotides, the CDR3 is TGTGCCAGCACCACACGGACACGGCTGAACACTGAAGCTTTCTTT. It encodes CASTTRTRLNTEAFF.

The chain employs TRBV28 and TRBJ2-1; D ambiguous. The CDR3 has 12 amino acids. Germline V gene data show CDR1 as MDHEN and CDR2 as SYDVKM. V was shortened by 3 bases and J by 4 bases, with 4 bases between the two germline ends. CDR3: CASSFRYNEQFF. The CDR3, as DNA: TGTGCCAGCAGTTTCCGATACAATGAGCAGTTCTTC. The complete variable domain, with remaining parts taken from reference TRBV28 and TRBJ2-1, reads DVKVTQSSRYLVKRTGEKVFLECVQDMDHENMFWYRQDPGLGLRLIYFSYDVKMKEKGDIPEGYSVSREKKERFSLILESASTNQTSMYLCASSFRYNEQFFGPGTRLTVL.